The 9 T cell receptor beta chains below all came from one sample that was sequenced in a study of T cell responses to AZD1222 COVID-19 vaccine. Clones were read by immunoSEQ multiplex PCR, and TCRdb kept only the in-frame ones, dropping some. Among over 100,000 clones, about nine tenths were seen once, and the ten largest hold 6.9%. Sequenced material: peripheral blood, taken on day 0 of AZD1222 vaccination. These receptors were collected from an adult in good health.

The chain couples TRBV6-2 or TRBV6-3 to TRBJ2-1; 9 bases are a match to TRBD2. Germline V CDR1 and CDR2: MNHEY, SVGEGT. J gave up 6 bases and V 5 bases, and 5 bases lay outside the gene matches. The CDR3 spans 14 residues. CDR3 DNA sequence: TGTGCCAGCAGTCCGGGACTAGCTCGCAATGAGCAGTTCTTC. This codes for CASSPGLARNEQFF.

The chain combines TRBV5-5 with TRBJ1-1; D ambiguous. The ends were cut back, 1 base at V and 4 bases at J, with 11 bases in the middle. Germline CDR1 is SGHKS and CDR2 is YYEKEE (reference sequence). The CDR3 is 14 residues long. The CDR3 protein is CASSLHTAGTEAFF. The CDR3 DNA follows: TGTGCCAGCAGCTTGCATACAGCCGGCACTGAAGCTTTCTTT.

CDR3 DNA sequence: TGTGCCAGCAGTCGGGACATAAATCAGCCCCAGCATTTT. Its translation is CASSRDINQPQHF. The J gene is TRBJ1-5, the V gene TRBV11-1, with D tentatively TRBD1 (6 bases). The V gene lost 6 bases and the J gene lost 4 bases, with 10 bases spanning the gap. Looked up from germline, CDR1 is SGHAT and CDR2 is FQDESV (reference sequence). The CDR3 contains 13 residues.

J is TRBJ1-5 and V is TRBV21-1. TRBV21-1 is a pseudogene. The CDR3 is made up of 15 amino acids. In DNA form, the CDR3 reads TGTGCCAGCAGCAAAACTATGTTCAGCAATCAGCCCCAGCATTTT. Translation gives CASSKTMFSNQPQHF.

The chain carries TRBV2 and TRBJ2-7, with D tentatively TRBD1 (5 bases). With 3 bases removed from V and 2 bases from J, the gap between germline ends came to 11 bases. CDR1 and CDR2 from the germline V gene are SNHLY and FYNNEI. This CDR3 comprises 14 residues. Here the CDR3 DNA reads TGTGCCAGCAGTGAGTTTCGGACACCCTACGAGCAGTACTTC. Protein: CASSEFRTPYEQYF. The variable domain in full, with the rest retrieved from reference TRBV2 and TRBJ2-7, is EPEVTQTPSHQVTQMGQEVILRCVPISNHLYFYWYRQILGQKVEFLVSFYNNEISEKSEIFDDQFSVERPDGSNFTLKIRSTKLEDSAMYFCASSEFRTPYEQYFGPGTRLTVT.

This clone was found a few times. The chain is built from TRBV7-9 and TRBJ2-5; 9 nucleotides align to TRBD2. The V gene's germline CDR1 is SEHNR and CDR2 FQNEAQ (reference sequence). Unmatched junction bases numbered 5, after V lost 5 bases and J lost 4 bases. CDR3 size: 14 residues. The CDR3 reads CASSRGLAGETQYF. In DNA, the CDR3 is TGTGCCAGCAGCCGGGGACTAGCTGGAGAGACCCAGTACTTC.

The rearrangement links TRBV7-2 to TRBJ2-1; 9 bases are a match to TRBD1. CDR3 length: 15 amino acids. CDR1 and CDR2 (germline): SGHTA, FQGNSA. The ends lost 2 bases at V and 12 bases at J; junction bases unmatched: 11. In nucleotides, the CDR3 is TGTGCCAGCAGCTTAAACAGGGGGCTCCCTGGGAGGCAGTTCTTC. This sequence encodes CASSLNRGLPGRQFF.

V is TRBV2 and J is TRBJ2-4; tentatively, D is TRBD1 (6 bases). CDR3 length: 16 residues. Germline-derived CDR1 and CDR2 are SNHLY and FYNNEI. V gave up 4 bases and J gave up 7 bases, with 20 bases separating them. The CDR3 DNA is TGTGCCAGCAGTGCGCTTCCAGGGGATTTACGGAACATTCAGTACTTC. Its translation: CASSALPGDLRNIQYF.

The chain employs TRBV6-5 and TRBJ1-6, with TRBD1 as a possible D gene (5 bases). CDR1 is MNHEY and CDR2 is SVGAGI in the germline V gene. This CDR3 has 15 residues. The germline V and J ends were trimmed by 8 bases and 3 bases, with 14 bases remaining between them. The CDR3: CASRTLDSYNSPLHF. The CDR3 region has the DNA TGTGCCAGCCGTACTCTAGACAGCTATAATTCACCCCTCCACTTT.